The source of this TCR beta chain is a study of T cells expressing NK-cell markers. The CDR3 extends over 21 amino acids. The germline gives CDR1 SGHDN, CDR2 FVKESK. With respect to this clonotype: Antigen specificity is unknown.

TCRdb re-called the 5' RACE reads and gives one entry per CDR3 protein, without DNA. The specimen's table records 350,000 to 400,000 distinct CDR3 sequences. Broader study findings: Five or six donors carried dominant NKG2C+ clonotypes that made up roughly 1.0-8% of their CD8+ T cells.

The TCR sequence derives from a woman aged 45-65 years in good health. Sequencing input: blood T cells: a sorted CD56 or NKG2C T cell subset, CD4+ or CD8+ T cells, or bulk PBMC T cells (not recorded which). The rearrangement joins TRBV14 to TRBJ1-1; TCRdb indicates TRBD1, and absent DNA this call remains unverified. The CDR3 spells CASSQDRRTGGRELELLGAFF. Looking up the rest from reference TRBV14 and TRBJ1-1 gives the full variable domain: EAGVTQFPSHSVIEKGQTVTLRCDPISGHDNLYWYRRVMGKEIKFLLHFVKESKQDESGMPNNRFLAERTGGTYSTLKVQPAELEDSGVYFCASSQDRRTGGRELELLGAFFGQGTRLTVV.